A single sample gave rise to the 5 T cell receptor beta chains below, sequenced in a study of long-term antiretroviral therapy in people with HIV. The libraries were made with immunoSEQ v3.0 at survey level. The table came from immunoSEQ multiplex PCR; TCRdb's copy has only in-frame clones and leaves some out. This sample has fewer than 45,000 clones; around 96% occur once, and the top ten carry roughly 2.5%. Material: unsorted PBMCs, obtained 3.7 years after starting antiretroviral therapy. The receptors were sampled from a woman in her 50s with HIV.

The chain employs TRBV4-1 and TRBJ1-6; TRBD1 might be the D (6 bases). The CDR3 loop spans 15 amino acids. CDR1 is MGHRA and CDR2 is YSYEKL in the germline V gene. V lost 1 base and J lost 5, with 9 bases in between. CDR3 amino acids: CASSQGTADNSPLHF. CDR3 in DNA: TGCGCCAGCAGCCAAGGGACAGCAGATAATTCACCCCTCCACTTT.

The gene calls are TRBV6-5 and TRBJ2-7; no clear D. This CDR3 comprises 14 residues. Per germline, CDR1 MNHEY and CDR2 SVGAGI. Trimming took off 7 bases at V and 2 bases at J, with 15 bases between the two ends. The DNA for the CDR3 is TGTGCCAGCACCACCCCCGGGCCCACCTACGAGCAGTACTTC. It encodes CASTTPGPTYEQYF.

The chain combines TRBV7-2 with TRBJ2-3; D possibly corresponds to TRBD2 (5 bases). Germline assignment: CDR1 SGHTA and CDR2 FQGNSA. The V gene lost 5 bases and the J gene lost 1 base, with 10 bases spanning the gap. This CDR3 has 14 amino acids. This CDR3 is CASSQAVGTDTQYF. The CDR3 region has the DNA TGTGCCAGCAGCCAAGCGGTGGGCACAGATACGCAGTATTTT.

V gene TRBV18 combines with J gene TRBJ2-3; the match to TRBD1 covers 9 bases. CDR3 length: 15 residues. V shed 6 bases and J 5 bases; nucleotides not matched to a gene: 9. Germline CDR1 KGHSH, CDR2 LQKENI. The chain's CDR3 is CASSDGTGSKDTQYF. CDR3 coding DNA: TGTGCCAGCTCCGACGGGACAGGGTCTAAAGATACGCAGTATTTT.

V usage is TRBV5-6 and J usage is TRBJ2-6, with D maybe TRBD2 (5 bases). Germline loops: CDR1 SGHDT, CDR2 YYEEEE. Trimming took off 5 bases at V and 4 bases at J, with 16 bases between the two ends. The CDR3 length is 16 residues. CDR3 nucleotides: TGTGCCAGCAGATACAGACCGGGAACCGGGGCCAACGTCCTGACTTTC. Translation: CASRYRPGTGANVLTF.